This record covers a single T cell receptor (beta chain). This sample was taken from a study of blood T cell repertoires in COVID-19. Across the study: PBMCs, B-cell-depleted T cells, or T cells provided the cDNA or gDNA that made up the material.

The CDR3 is 16 amino acids. V dropped 3 bases and J dropped 2; count of bases not matched to a gene: 6. CDR1 MNHNS and CDR2 SASEGT come from the germline V gene. The protocol was immunoSEQ multiplex PCR, while the TCRdb copy is restricted to in-frame clones and leaves out a portion. The sample comprises about 220,000 clones, 80% to 90% of which are singletons, and 9.7% rests with the top ten. The sequenced sample consisted of peripheral blood. The clonotype comes from a man in his fifties with active or convalescent COVID-19. The chain carries TRBV6-1 and TRBJ2-7; 11 bases are a match to TRBD2. CDR3 amino acids: CASSDRPSGRTYEQYF. The DNA of the CDR3 is TGTGCCAGCAGTGACCGTCCTAGCGGGAGGACCTACGAGCAGTACTTC.